This TCR beta chain is drawn from a study of blood T cell repertoires in COVID-19. Study-wide context: Acute and convalescent COVID-19 samples came from the United States, Italy and Spain. Sources were T cells, B-cell-depleted T cells, or PBMCs; the material itself was cDNA or gDNA.

Recruits, aged about 18 to 89 years, lived in roughly 22 US areas. Assignment of participants to cohorts was predicated upon participant-reported clinical history. Here immunoSEQ multiplex PCR was the method, and the copy in TCRdb shows in-frame clones only, minus some. Seen here are 250,000 or so clones, approximately 90% observed once, and the top ten hold about 4%. Germline assignment: CDR1 MDHEN and CDR2 SYDVKM. Trimming took 7 bases from V and 0 from J; bases not matched to a gene: 5. The CDR3 has 15 residues. V is TRBV28 and J is TRBJ2-1; 8 nucleotides agree with TRBD2. Sequenced material: PBMCs or T cells enriched from blood (not recorded which). This receptor was obtained from a woman in her 30s with acute COVID-19. CDR3 sequence reads: CASTLSGSSYNEQFF. In nucleotides, the CDR3 is TGTGCCAGCACCTTAAGCGGGAGCTCCTACAATGAGCAGTTCTTC.